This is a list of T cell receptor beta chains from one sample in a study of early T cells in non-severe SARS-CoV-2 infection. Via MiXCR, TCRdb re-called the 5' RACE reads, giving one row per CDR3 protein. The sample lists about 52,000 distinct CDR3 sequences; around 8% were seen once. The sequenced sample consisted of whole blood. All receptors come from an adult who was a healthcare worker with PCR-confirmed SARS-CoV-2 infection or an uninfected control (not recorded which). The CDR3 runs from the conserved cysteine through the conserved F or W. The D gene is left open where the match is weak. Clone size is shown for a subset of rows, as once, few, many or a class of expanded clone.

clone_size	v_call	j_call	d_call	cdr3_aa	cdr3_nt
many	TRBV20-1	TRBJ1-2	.	CSASSYGYTF	TGCAGTGCTTCCTCCTATGGCTACACCTTC
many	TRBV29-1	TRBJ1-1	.	CSGGHGEAFF	TGCAGCGGTGGACATGGGGAAGCTTTCTTT
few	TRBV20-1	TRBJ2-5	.	CSARGPYTETQYF	TGCAGTGCTAGAGGTCCTTACACAGAGACCCAGTACTTC
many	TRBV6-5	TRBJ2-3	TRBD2	CAVRGAGTDTQYF	TGTGCCGTGCGGGGGGCAGGCACAGATACGCAGTATTTT
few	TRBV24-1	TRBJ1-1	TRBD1	CATSDQGGSEAFF	TGTGCCACCAGTGATCAGGGGGGGTCTGAAGCTTTCTTT
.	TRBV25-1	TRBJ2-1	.	CASSPAGTSSYNEQFF	TGTGCCAGCAGTCCCGCAGGGACGAGCTCCTACAATGAGCAGTTCTTC
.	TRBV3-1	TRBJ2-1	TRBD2	CASSLTGGGAGYEQFF	TGTGCCAGCAGCCTGACTGGCGGGGGGGCCGGCTATGAGCAGTTCTTC
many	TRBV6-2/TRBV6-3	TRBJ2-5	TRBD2	CASRGLAGRIETQYF	TGTGCCAGCAGAGGACTAGCGGGGAGGATAGAGACCCAGTACTTC
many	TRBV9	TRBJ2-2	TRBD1	CASNEGQTNTGELFF	TGTGCCAGCAACGAGGGACAGACGAACACCGGGGAGCTGTTTTTT
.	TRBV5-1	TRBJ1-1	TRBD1	CASSWGQGGTEAFF	TGCGCCAGCAGCTGGGGACAGGGAGGTACTGAAGCTTTCTTT
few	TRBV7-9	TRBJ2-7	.	CASSRGQIYEQYF	TGTGCCAGCAGCCGCGGACAAATATACGAGCAGTACTTC
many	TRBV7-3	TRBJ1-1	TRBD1	CASSFTGGTEAFF	TGTGCCAGCAGCTTTACAGGGGGCACTGAAGCTTTCTTT
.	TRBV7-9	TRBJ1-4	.	CASSLPDGGGLEKLFF	TGTGCCAGCAGCTTACCAGATGGGGGAGGATTAGAAAAACTGTTTTTT
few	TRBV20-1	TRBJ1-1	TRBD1	CSASRDRAEGTEAFF	TGCAGTGCATCCCGGGACAGGGCGGAGGGCACTGAAGCTTTCTTT
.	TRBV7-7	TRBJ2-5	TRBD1	CASSRDRGRAETQYF	TGTGCTAGCAGCCGTGATAGGGGGCGGGCGGAGACCCAGTACTTC
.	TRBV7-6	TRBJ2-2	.	CASSRPPAGELFF	TGTGCCAGCAGCCGACCCCCCGCCGGGGAGCTGTTTTTT
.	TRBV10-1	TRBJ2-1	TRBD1	CASSDHGTGHNEQFF	TGCGCCAGCAGTGACCACGGGACAGGTCACAATGAGCAGTTCTTC